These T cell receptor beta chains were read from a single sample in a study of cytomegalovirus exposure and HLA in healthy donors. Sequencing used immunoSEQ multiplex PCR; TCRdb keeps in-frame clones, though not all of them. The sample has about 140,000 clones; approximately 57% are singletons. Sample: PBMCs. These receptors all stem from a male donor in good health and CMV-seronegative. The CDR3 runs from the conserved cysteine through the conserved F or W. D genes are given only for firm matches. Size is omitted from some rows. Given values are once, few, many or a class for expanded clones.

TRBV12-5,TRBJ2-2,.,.,CASGLAPVMGERASGELFF,TGTGCTAGTGGTTTGGCTCCTGTTATGGGTGAGAGGGCGTCCGGGGAGCTGTTTTTT
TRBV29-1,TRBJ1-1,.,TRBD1,CSVYGQGGTEAFF,TGCAGCGTGTACGGACAGGGGGGCACTGAAGCTTTCTTT
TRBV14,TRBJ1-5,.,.,CASSQDRQGPQHF,TGTGCCAGCAGCCAAGACCGACAAGGGCCCCAGCATTTT
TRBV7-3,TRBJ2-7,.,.,CASSAKPGQSSYEQYF,TGTGCCAGCAGCGCCAAACCAGGGCAGTCCTCCTACGAGCAGTACTTC
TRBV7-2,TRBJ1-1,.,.,CASSTGQRNTEAFF,TGTGCCAGCAGCACTGGACAGCGGAACACTGAAGCTTTCTTT
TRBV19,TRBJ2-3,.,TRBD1,CASSIVTRGQNTQYF,TGTGCCAGTAGTATAGTAACCAGGGGGCAAAATACGCAGTATTTT
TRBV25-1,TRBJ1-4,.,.,CASRPGASTKLFF,TGTGCCAGCAGGCCGGGAGCTTCAACAAAACTGTTTTTT
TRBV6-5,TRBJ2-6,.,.,CASSYVGPGANVLTF,TGTGCCAGCAGTTACGTGGGGCCTGGGGCCAACGTCCTGACTTTC
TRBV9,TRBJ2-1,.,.,CASSVAAGAGNEQFF,TGTGCCAGCAGCGTAGCGGCGGGGGCCGGGAATGAGCAGTTCTTC
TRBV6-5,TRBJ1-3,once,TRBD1,CASSQQGAGGNTIYF,TGTGCCAGCAGTCAACAGGGGGCGGGTGGAAACACCATATATTTT
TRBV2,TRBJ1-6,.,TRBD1,CASRATGLNSPLHF,TGTGCCAGCAGAGCGACAGGGCTAAATTCACCCCTCCACTTT
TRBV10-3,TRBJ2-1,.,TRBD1,CAISVGSGTGVDEQFF,TGTGCCATCAGTGTAGGCTCGGGAACAGGGGTGGATGAGCAGTTCTTC
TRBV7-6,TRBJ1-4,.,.,CASSLTGPWPEKLFF,TGTGCCAGCAGTTTAACAGGACCTTGGCCTGAAAAACTGTTTTTT
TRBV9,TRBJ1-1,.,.,CASSVASDTEAFF,TGTGCCAGCAGCGTAGCCAGTGACACTGAAGCTTTCTTT
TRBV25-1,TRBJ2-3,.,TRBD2,CASRLPRGGALMDTQYF,TGTGCCAGCAGATTGCCCCGGGGGGGGGCGCTCATGGATACGCAGTATTTT
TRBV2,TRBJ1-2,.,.,CASGLVRSYTF,TGTGCCAGCGGGCTGGTACGTAGCTACACCTTC
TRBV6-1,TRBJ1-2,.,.,CASSEWRANYGYTF,TGTGCCAGCAGTGAATGGAGAGCTAACTATGGCTACACCTTC
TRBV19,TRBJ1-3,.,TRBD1,CASRPGQGVSGNTIYF,TGTGCCAGTAGGCCGGGACAGGGGGTATCTGGAAACACCATATATTTT
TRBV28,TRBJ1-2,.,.,CASSSPTTGYTF,TGTGCCAGCAGTTCGCCGACAACTGGCTACACCTTC
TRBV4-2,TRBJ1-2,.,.,CASSQDMGGYGYTF,TGTGCCAGCAGCCAAGATATGGGGGGCTATGGCTACACCTTC
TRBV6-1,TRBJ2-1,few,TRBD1,CASSGDWTGSVNYNEQFF,TGTGCCAGCAGTGGCGACTGGACAGGATCCGTTAACTACAATGAGCAGTTCTTC
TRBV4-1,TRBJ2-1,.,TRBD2,CASSVAGSSYNEQFF,TGCGCCAGCAGCGTAGCGGGGAGCTCCTACAATGAGCAGTTCTTC